This note documents a single TCR beta chain sequence. Approximately 32,000 T cell genomes, or 300 to 350 ng DNA, went into unsorted PBMC replicate PCRs. Ten immunoSEQ deep assay plates held the unsorted PBMC DNA. In the authors' workflow: Filtering differed for immunoSEQ, which gave only junction sequences without quality scores. The data were produced by immunoSEQ multiplex PCR, yet TCRdb's version contains in-frame clones alone and is incomplete. V and J calls and clone size follow that table, whereas D and trimming were derived from the DNA. In the table there are about half a million clones, 70% to 85% of which are singletons. This record belongs to a study of shared clonotypes between healthy human individuals. This CDR3 has 17 amino acids. Germline CDR1 and CDR2: SGHNT and YYREEE (reference sequence). With V trimmed by 2 bases and J by 3 bases, 12 bases remained unmatched.

Sequencing was done on a sample of PBMCs. This TCR was recovered from a woman in her thirties or forties in good health. Some clones in this sample may be carry-over from other donors' samples. The chain links TRBV5-4 to TRBJ1-1; 8 bases map to TRBD1. Here the CDR3 reads CASSFPRTGPGDTEAFF. The CDR3 DNA follows: TGTGCCAGCAGCTTCCCGAGGACAGGGCCCGGGGACACTGAAGCTTTCTTT.